This T cell receptor beta chain was identified during a study of cytomegalovirus exposure and HLA in healthy donors (dated by TCRdb to between 2016 and 2019). In terms of the full investigation: According to an earlier analysis of 587 of the donors, some 170 million T cells yielded 90 million to 140 million unique TCR beta sequences and about 300 Gb of sequence data. Approximately 310 gigabases of sequencing data and roughly 90 million unique TCR sequences were included in an early release covering about 620 HLA-typed donors. The genetic ancestry cluster associated with self-reported Caucasian donors included about 84% of the 398 genotyped donors. The study aimed to test whether cataloging public T cell receptors could reveal signatures of past pathogen exposure. The study used immunosequencing to profile the T cell repertoires of some 600 subjects and linked those repertoires to cytomegalovirus serostatus. Besides the first cohort of more than 650 subjects, a separate validation cohort made up of 120 different subjects was used. High-throughput TCR immunosequencing, statistical association of individual TCRs with disease status, and machine learning were combined to predict cytomegalovirus infection status. In a later analysis, previously published TCR beta repertoires from several hundred donors were re-analyzed and high-resolution HLA genotyping was added so that TCR occurrence patterns could be studied. In the later analysis, no new phenotypic data were used to find candidate immune exposures; instead, reliance was placed on TCR beta sequences and their occurrence across donors. In an earlier analysis of 550 to 700 of the donors, high-throughput TCR beta sequencing was used to judge whether each TCR beta V gene segment behaved as functional or pseudogenic. Donor age, sex, ethnicity and CMV serostatus were collected together with the repertoire data. Genome-wide SNP genotypes for about three fifths of the roughly 670 donors were used in a later genetic analysis, which treated that subset as a discovery cohort. All discovery cohort repertoires had been generated using a single sequencing platform. HLA typing included class I and class II loci at four-digit resolution. The number of donors typed differed by locus, with about 629-630 for A, B, C, DRB1 and DQB1, around 500 for DQA1, some 570 for DPA1, and around 460 for DPB1. Four to six DR-DQ haplotypes were handled as single units for association and clustering, since linkage in the cohort was strong. Among some 410 genotyped donors of the cohort, an average of approximately 240,000 unique TCR beta nucleotide sequences were sequenced per donor, roughly 20% of them non-productive. On the study overall, not on this receptor specifically: Most TCR sequences were observed very rarely across donors, whereas some public TCRs were present in many individuals. In a later analysis, HLA-associated TCR beta chains showed more clonal expansion and lower generation probabilities than non-associated chains that were equally common. In a later analysis, several top co-occurrence clusters were reported to appear linked to parvovirus B19, influenza, CMV and Epstein-Barr virus. A later analysis found that TCR association rates varied across HLA loci, with DRB1 alleles showing the most associated TCRs and HLA-C alleles the fewest. Cytomegalovirus status was reported to be diagnosed by the classifier with high specificity and sensitivity in both the original and validation cohorts. In vitro tests confirmed that a few of the cytomegalovirus-associated TCR beta chains recognize cytomegalovirus antigens. The study gave a list of roughly 150 TCR beta chains associated with cytomegalovirus. The authors suggested that the approach could potentially be extended to other disease states and immunological phenotypes. A later analysis associated 16,951 TCR beta sequences with specific HLA alleles at a false discovery rate of 0.05. Strong co-occurrence of HLA alleles, especially DR and DQ, made assigning TCR associations to individual alleles difficult. According to a later analysis, most CMV-associated TCR beta chains appeared to be HLA-restricted, and the HLA associations seemed to be driven largely by CMV exposure. A group of highly shared sequence variants was considered likely to be a technical artifact of the sequencing pipeline. Because counts were too low, approximately 15 rarely observed V segments, including chromosome 9 orphons, were excluded from the earlier analysis of a few hundred of the donors. Because some donors lacked HLA typing at each locus, the association tests relied only on the typed subset. CMV serostatus was the only immune exposure information available for the cohort. Presence/absence analyses assumed roughly uniform sequencing depth across donors, an assumption that may not hold. The 87-base-pair reads could not distinguish some IMGT-functional V segments, including TRBV6-2 and TRBV6-3, so those segments were excluded. In an earlier analysis of about 540 of the donors, most TCR beta V segments were observed in productive rearrangements about 87% or about 30% of the time, broadly matching IMGT annotations. A further reported finding was that TCR beta sequences accurately predicted the HLA-A and HLA-B alleles for most subjects in the first cohort. Only TCR beta chains were sequenced in this cohort, and the absence of alpha or paired-chain data limited detectable features. V-gene and J-gene trimming of TCR beta chains was associated with a missense DCLRE1C variant in a later genetic analysis, and the association was replicated in an independent cohort. Correlated functional status among segregating V segments might reflect linkage disequilibrium, but an unknown experimental factor could not be ruled out. In a later genetic analysis, fewer N-insertions in productive TCRs were reported among donors in an Asian-associated ancestry cluster than the roughly 710-donor mean.

The cohort consisted of approximately 690 healthy bone marrow donors. All cohort members were sampled while nominally healthy, although unrecorded immune exposures were likely present. The donor tested CMV seronegative and was one of the 352 seronegative cohort members. A peripheral blood sample was provided by each donor, and peripheral blood mononuclear cells were used for TCR beta sequencing. Genomic DNA was extracted from the blood cell samples with the Qiagen DNeasy Blood Extraction Kit. Libraries were made using the immunoSEQ multiplex PCR assay. The multiplex PCR relied on a mix of 60 forward primers for TCR Vbeta segments and 13 reverse primers for TCR Jbeta segments. The CDR3 region of rearranged TCR beta genes was amplified from genomic DNA with a multiplex PCR assay. The Illumina HiSeq System was used to sequence the amplified TCR beta libraries as 87-base-pair reads. The original methods were these. In a later analysis, tens of millions of unique TCR beta chains were counted across the roughly 610 repertoires, and approximately 9.9 million of these chains were shared by at least two donors. Raw reads were error-corrected and collapsed into unique sequences with a nearest-neighbor algorithm that merged closely related sequences to remove PCR and sequencing errors. CDR3 sequences were aligned to IMGT reference sequences to assign V, D and J gene segments. For a sequence to be retained, a match of at least six nucleotides to both a V gene segment and a J gene segment was required. Rearrangements were called productive when the CDR3 lacked stop codons and stayed in frame with V and J; all others were non-productive. CDR3 was defined according to IMGT convention as the region running from the second conserved V-encoded cysteine to the conserved J-encoded phenylalanine. The earlier analysis of some 600 of the donors excluded sequences that lacked an unambiguous match to a single V gene segment. An earlier analysis of 587 of the donors called V segments functional above 56.7% productive rearrangements and segregating when the between-donor standard deviation exceeded 5%. A statistical classification framework was built to diagnose cytomegalovirus status from the catalog of TCR beta chain sequences. In a later analysis, TCR nucleotide sequences were compared against IMGT/GENE-DB human TR gene sequences so that V and J genes could be assigned. A later analysis assigned CDR3 sequences and most-parsimonious VDJ recombination scenarios with the TCRdist pipeline. In a later analysis, each TCR beta chain was defined by its CDR3 amino acid sequence together with its V-gene family, and reads lacking a unique V-gene family were excluded. As a way to deal with suspected cross-contamination and a sequencing artifact, a later analysis dropped 500 to 700 nucleotide sequences that were highly shared and had low generation probability. In a later analysis, a clonal expansion index was calculated for each public chain from normalized within-repertoire ranks of inferred template counts. A later analysis computed generation probabilities with a VDJ recombination model fitted to out-of-frame rearrangements, and checked the results against IGoR. Hypergeometric tests were used in a later analysis to score TCR-TCR, TCR-HLA and TCR-CMV co-occurrence, with a repertoire-size bias correction applied to the TCR pairs. False discovery rates were estimated in a later analysis by permuting HLA or CMV assignments 20 times. A later analysis grouped co-occurring TCRs with DBSCAN, adding TCRdist sequence similarity when clustering within HLA-allele-positive subsets. Repertoires with fewer than 30,000 or more than 120,000 public chains were left out of co-occurrence clustering, as were several repertoires with anomalous nucleotide sharing. TCRdb provides this immuneACCESS table in a form limited to in-frame rearrangements. Some clones are lacking; in checked studies, under half of them reflect an unresolved V gene, and why the rest are absent is not known. V, J and clone size derive from that table, while D and trimming were established from the DNA sequence. Within this sample are around 230,000 clones, with approximately 85% of them counted one time only. Jointly, the top ten make up approximately 0.24% of the sample.

On this clone itself: The antigen this receptor binds is unknown. Base qualities are not at hand, and no much larger clone is one base apart.

Trimming accounts for 1 base at V and 4 bases at J, while the number of junction bases matched to no gene is 3. From the cysteine up to the phenylalanine, the CDR3 has a length of 15 residues. Of the read, only the CDR3 DNA is kept; its 45 bases are in frame from base 1. The germline V gene supplies CDR1 SGHDN and CDR2 FVKESK. Sequencing used PBMCs. The chain couples TRBV14 to TRBJ1-2; 10 middle bases align to TRBD1. The source is a girl aged 2-10 years in good health and CMV-seronegative. The sequence in DNA is TGTGCCAGCAGCCAAGCCGGGACAGGGGCCTATGGCTACACCTTC. It codes for CASSQAGTGAYGYTF.